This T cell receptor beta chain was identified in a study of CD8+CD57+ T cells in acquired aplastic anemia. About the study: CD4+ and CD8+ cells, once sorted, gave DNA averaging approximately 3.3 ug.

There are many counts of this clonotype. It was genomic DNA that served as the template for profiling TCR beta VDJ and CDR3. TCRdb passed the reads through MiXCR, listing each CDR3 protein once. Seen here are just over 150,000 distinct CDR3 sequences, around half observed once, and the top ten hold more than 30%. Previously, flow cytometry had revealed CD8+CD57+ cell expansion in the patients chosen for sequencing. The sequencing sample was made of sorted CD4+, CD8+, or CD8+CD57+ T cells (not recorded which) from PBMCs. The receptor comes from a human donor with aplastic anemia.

The CDR3, as DNA: TGTGCCAGCAGTACTGGGGACAGGGAGTACTTC. Translating gives CASSTGDREYF. J is TRBJ2-7 and V is TRBV12-3 or TRBV12-4, with TRBD1 matching 9 bases. There are 11 residues in the CDR3. V shed 5 bases and J 11 bases; nucleotides not matched to a gene: 4.